These T cell receptor beta chains were read from a single sample in a study of stem cell transplantation in POMP-related autoinflammatory disease. Clones were read by immunoSEQ multiplex PCR, and TCRdb kept only the in-frame ones, dropping some. This table has roughly 6,500 clones, roughly four fifths appearing once. The material sequenced was a CXCR5-defined cell subset from PBMCs. The source is a human donor in good health. The CDR3 runs from the conserved cysteine through the conserved F or W. Each record gives: J gene, D gene, V gene, clone size, CDR3 protein, CDR3 DNA. D genes are given only for firm matches. The listing skips clone size in some rows; elsewhere it reads once, few, many or a size class.

J: TRBJ1-2
D: NA
V: TRBV25-1
size: once
CDR3: CASSDLNYGYTF
DNA: TGTGCCAGCAGTGACCTTAACTATGGCTACACCTTC

J: TRBJ1-1
D: NA
V: TRBV9
size: NA
CDR3: CASSVAAPPRTEAFF
DNA: TGTGCCAGCAGCGTGGCGGCTCCCCCCCGGACTGAAGCTTTCTTT

J: TRBJ1-2
D: NA
V: TRBV11-2
size: NA
CDR3: CASSLTAGGYTF
DNA: TGTGCCAGCAGCTTAACGGCGGGTGGCTACACCTTC

J: TRBJ1-3
D: NA
V: TRBV10-2
size: NA
CDR3: CASSDSKQGPSGNTIYF
DNA: TGCGCCAGCAGTGACTCTAAGCAGGGTCCCTCTGGAAACACCATATATTTT

J: TRBJ2-1
D: NA
V: TRBV15
size: NA
CDR3: CATSLDRVGEQFF
DNA: TGTGCCACCAGCCTTGACCGGGTCGGTGAGCAGTTCTTC

J: TRBJ2-4
D: NA
V: TRBV5-1
size: NA
CDR3: CASSLGGDGKNIQYF
DNA: TGCGCCAGCAGCTTGGGTGGGGATGGCAAAAACATTCAGTACTTC

J: TRBJ2-2
D: NA
V: TRBV7-7
size: NA
CDR3: CASSLGSGGELFF
DNA: TGTGCCAGCAGCTTAGGATCCGGAGGGGAGCTGTTTTTT

J: TRBJ2-2
D: NA
V: TRBV27
size: NA
CDR3: CASSFGQGYTGELFF
DNA: TGTGCCAGCAGTTTTGGGCAGGGCTACACCGGGGAGCTGTTTTTT

J: TRBJ2-2
D: NA
V: TRBV11-1
size: NA
CDR3: CASSFGTPPTGELFF
DNA: TGTGCCAGCAGCTTCGGGACTCCTCCCACCGGGGAGCTGTTTTTT

J: TRBJ1-5
D: NA
V: TRBV2
size: NA
CDR3: CATGRSTASNQPQHF
DNA: TGTGCCACAGGGAGATCGACAGCTAGCAATCAGCCCCAGCATTTT

J: TRBJ1-1
D: NA
V: TRBV27
size: few
CDR3: CASSLLSINTEAFF
DNA: TGTGCCAGCAGTTTATTATCCATCAACACTGAAGCTTTCTTT

J: TRBJ1-2
D: TRBD1
V: TRBV30
size: NA
CDR3: CAWSTDRGSAGYTF
DNA: TGTGCCTGGAGTACGGACAGGGGATCTGCTGGCTACACCTTC

J: TRBJ2-5
D: NA
V: TRBV4-2
size: NA
CDR3: CASSQDLSVKETQYF
DNA: TGTGCCAGCAGCCAAGATCTATCTGTTAAAGAGACCCAGTACTTC

J: TRBJ2-5
D: NA
V: TRBV27
size: NA
CDR3: CASSSGGETQYF
DNA: TGTGCCAGCAGTTCAGGCGGAGAGACCCAGTACTTC

J: TRBJ1-2
D: NA
V: TRBV5-6
size: NA
CDR3: CATQWGGTDGYTF
DNA: TGTGCCACCCAGTGGGGGGGGACGGATGGCTACACCTTC

J: TRBJ2-7
D: TRBD1
V: TRBV5-4
size: NA
CDR3: CASSPRDSSYEQYF
DNA: TGTGCCAGCAGCCCCCGGGACAGCTCCTACGAGCAGTACTTC

J: TRBJ1-2
D: NA
V: TRBV7-8
size: NA
CDR3: CASSLVVRPMGNYGYTF
DNA: TGTGCCAGCAGCTTAGTAGTGAGGCCTATGGGAAACTATGGCTACACCTTC

J: TRBJ1-2
D: NA
V: TRBV5-1
size: NA
CDR3: CASSLEGAGYGYTF
DNA: TGCGCCAGCAGCTTGGAAGGGGCTGGCTATGGCTACACCTTC

J: TRBJ2-1
D: TRBD2
V: TRBV2
size: NA
CDR3: CASSGTGAGGFNEQFF
DNA: TGTGCCAGCAGTGGGACTGGAGCGGGGGGTTTCAATGAGCAGTTCTTC

J: TRBJ1-5
D: NA
V: TRBV6-1
size: NA
CDR3: CASSTRDGQHF
DNA: TGTGCCAGCAGTACCCGGGACGGACAGCATTTT

J: TRBJ2-2
D: NA
V: TRBV6-1
size: NA
CDR3: CASKGTNANTGELFF
DNA: TGTGCCAGCAAAGGGACAAACGCGAACACCGGGGAGCTGTTTTTT

J: TRBJ1-2
D: NA
V: TRBV5-1
size: NA
CDR3: CASSLGMNYGYTF
DNA: TGCGCCAGCAGCTTGGGGATGAACTATGGCTACACCTTC

J: TRBJ2-4
D: NA
V: TRBV20-1
size: NA
CDR3: CSATDIHIQYF
DNA: TGCAGTGCCACTGACATTCACATTCAGTACTTC

J: TRBJ1-5
D: NA
V: TRBV15
size: NA
CDR3: CATSKDRLGTQPQHF
DNA: TGTGCCACCAGCAAAGACAGGCTTGGGACTCAGCCCCAGCATTTT

J: TRBJ2-5
D: TRBD2
V: TRBV2
size: NA
CDR3: CASSGARGALLQETQYF
DNA: TGTGCCAGCAGTGGTGCGCGGGGGGCTCTATTACAAGAGACCCAGTACTTC

J: TRBJ2-7
D: NA
V: TRBV7-9
size: NA
CDR3: CASSLEQTPTYEQYF
DNA: TGTGCCAGCAGCTTGGAGCAGACACCAACCTACGAGCAGTACTTC

J: TRBJ1-6
D: NA
V: TRBV11-2
size: once
CDR3: CASSQIGMRNSPLHF
DNA: TGTGCCAGCAGCCAAATAGGCATGCGTAATTCACCCCTCCACTTT

J: TRBJ2-4
D: TRBD2
V: TRBV7-2
size: NA
CDR3: CASSFTGLAGGLHIQYF
DNA: TGTGCCAGCAGCTTTACAGGACTAGCGGGGGGACTACACATTCAGTACTTC

J: TRBJ1-6
D: NA
V: TRBV5-1
size: few
CDR3: CASSLGPRRDSPLHF
DNA: TGCGCCAGCAGCTTAGGACCCCGCCGGGATTCACCCCTCCACTTT

J: TRBJ2-6
D: NA
V: TRBV2
size: NA
CDR3: CASKGISGANVLTF
DNA: TGTGCCAGCAAAGGTATCTCTGGGGCCAACGTCCTGACTTTC

J: TRBJ2-1
D: NA
V: TRBV18
size: NA
CDR3: CASSPFVNNEQFF
DNA: TGTGCCAGCTCACCATTCGTAAATAATGAGCAGTTCTTC

J: TRBJ2-7
D: NA
V: TRBV9
size: NA
CDR3: CASSVAAGTYEQYF
DNA: TGTGCCAGCAGCGTAGCTGCAGGAACCTACGAGCAGTACTTC

J: TRBJ2-7
D: NA
V: TRBV7-9
size: NA
CDR3: CASSSGLVTEQYF
DNA: TGTGCCAGCAGCTCGGGACTCGTCACTGAGCAGTACTTC

J: TRBJ1-4
D: TRBD1
V: TRBV4-1
size: NA
CDR3: CASSQAGTGHEKLFF
DNA: TGCGCCAGCAGCCAAGCTGGGACAGGGCATGAAAAACTGTTTTTT

J: TRBJ1-6
D: NA
V: TRBV9
size: once
CDR3: CASSVEGGDNSPLHF
DNA: TGTGCCAGCAGCGTAGAGGGGGGGGATAATTCACCCCTCCACTTT

J: TRBJ2-2
D: NA
V: TRBV19
size: NA
CDR3: CASSIEDHTGELFF
DNA: TGTGCCAGTAGTATAGAGGATCACACCGGGGAGCTGTTTTTT

J: TRBJ2-7
D: NA
V: TRBV5-4
size: NA
CDR3: CASSTSGRRVEQYF
DNA: TGTGCCAGCAGCACCTCCGGAAGGAGGGTCGAGCAGTACTTC

J: TRBJ1-4
D: NA
V: TRBV6-6
size: NA
CDR3: CASRKQGSDEKLFF
DNA: TGTGCCAGCCGTAAACAGGGAAGTGATGAAAAACTGTTTTTT

J: TRBJ2-2
D: TRBD2
V: TRBV7-6
size: NA
CDR3: CASSTTPSGRNTGELFF
DNA: TGTGCCAGCAGCACCACCCCTAGCGGGCGGAACACCGGGGAGCTGTTTTTT

J: TRBJ1-3
D: TRBD1
V: TRBV23-1
size: NA
CDR3: CASSQSLRTGHSGNTIYF
DNA: TGCGCCAGCAGTCAATCGCTGCGGACAGGCCACTCTGGAAACACCATATATTTT

J: TRBJ1-5
D: NA
V: TRBV11-2
size: NA
CDR3: CASSMGREQPQHF
DNA: TGTGCCAGCTCTATGGGGAGGGAACAGCCCCAGCATTTT

J: TRBJ1-1
D: NA
V: TRBV4-1
size: once
CDR3: CASSQDVVGQVEAFF
DNA: TGCGCCAGCAGCCAAGATGTTGTAGGGCAGGTTGAAGCTTTCTTT

J: TRBJ2-3
D: TRBD1
V: TRBV10-1
size: once
CDR3: CASSESTATGDTDTQYF
DNA: TGCGCCAGCAGTGAGTCAACAGCGACAGGGGACACAGATACGCAGTATTTT

J: TRBJ2-2
D: NA
V: TRBV19
size: NA
CDR3: CASSVRWTGELFF
DNA: TGTGCCAGTAGTGTTCGGTGGACCGGGGAGCTGTTTTTT

J: TRBJ2-5
D: TRBD1
V: TRBV10-3
size: NA
CDR3: CAIKETGGETQYF
DNA: TGTGCCATCAAGGAGACAGGGGGCGAGACCCAGTACTTC

J: TRBJ1-2
D: NA
V: TRBV19
size: NA
CDR3: CASGRGQGYGYTF
DNA: TGTGCCAGTGGGCGAGGGCAGGGCTATGGCTACACCTTC